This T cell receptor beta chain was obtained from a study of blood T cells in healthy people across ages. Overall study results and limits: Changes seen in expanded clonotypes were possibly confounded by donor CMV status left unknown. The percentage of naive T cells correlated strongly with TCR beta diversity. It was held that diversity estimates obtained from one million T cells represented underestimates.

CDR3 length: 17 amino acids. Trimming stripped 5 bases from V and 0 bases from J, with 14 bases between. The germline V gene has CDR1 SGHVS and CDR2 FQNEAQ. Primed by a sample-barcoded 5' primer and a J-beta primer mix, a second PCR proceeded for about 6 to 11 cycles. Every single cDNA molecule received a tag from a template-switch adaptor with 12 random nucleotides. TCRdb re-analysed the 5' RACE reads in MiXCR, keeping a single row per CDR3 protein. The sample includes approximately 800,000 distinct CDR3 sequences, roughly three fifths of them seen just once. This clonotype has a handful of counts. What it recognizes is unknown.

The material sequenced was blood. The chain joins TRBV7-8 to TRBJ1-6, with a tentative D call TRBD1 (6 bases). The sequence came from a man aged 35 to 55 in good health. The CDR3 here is CASSPTTGSSYNSPLHF. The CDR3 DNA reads TGTGCCAGCAGCCCAACTACAGGGAGCTCCTATAATTCACCCCTCCACTTT.